This T cell receptor (beta chain) was obtained from a study of cytomegalovirus exposure and HLA in healthy donors. The primer mix had 60 Vbeta and 13 Jbeta primers. The method was immunoSEQ multiplex PCR; TCRdb's version includes in-frame clones alone and lacks a portion of them. The table lists roughly 98,000 clones, about two thirds of them singletons. Study-level points and caveats: According to the study, 160 or so TCR beta chains were cytomegalovirus-associated. A later analysis linked a missense DCLRE1C variant to TCR beta V- and J-gene trimming.

After removal of 3 bases from V and 2 bases from J, the junction contained 8 bases not matched to a gene. Germline V gene lookup returns CDR1 KGHSH and CDR2 LQKENI. The CDR3 consists of 18 residues. This clone has a handful of counts. Its antigen remains unidentified. The sample consisted of PBMCs. The chain uses TRBV18 and TRBJ2-6; 9 bases line up with TRBD1. This TCR derives from a woman aged 25 to 45 in good health and CMV-seropositive. CDR3 in amino acids: CASSPGDRDLTGANVLTF. CDR3 DNA sequence: TGTGCCAGCTCACCCGGGGACAGGGACTTAACTGGGGCCAACGTCCTGACTTTC.